A selection of T cell receptor beta chains follows, all from one sample in a study of T cell repertoires in cytomegalovirus infection. Their antigens remain unidentified. Using its own MiXCR run on the reads, TCRdb lists one record per CDR3 protein. The table records around 300,000 distinct CDR3 sequences, just under 25% of them present only once. The sample consisted of cultured PBMCs, taken from culture after CMV antigen stimulation. The source of these receptors is a human donor in good health (CMV status not recorded). Some clones in this sample may be carry-over from other donors' samples. CDR3s include the opening cysteine and the closing phenylalanine or tryptophan. Fields, in order: J gene, CDR3 length, V gene, clone size, D gene, CDR3 DNA, CDR3 protein. D genes are given only for firm matches. Clone size is not always given. Where it is, it says once, few, many or a class for expanded clones.

j_gene: TRBJ2-2
len: 14
v_gene: TRBV7-2
abundance: many
d_gene: .
CDR3nt: TGTGCCAGCAGCTTAGCCAGATACACCGGGGAGCTGTTTTTT
CDR3aa: CASSLARYTGELFF

j_gene: TRBJ1-5
len: 17
v_gene: TRBV4-1
abundance: .
d_gene: .
CDR3nt: TGCGCCAGCAGCCTCATGTTGCGGGGGGGCTTGAATCAGCCCCAGCATTTT
CDR3aa: CASSLMLRGGLNQPQHF

j_gene: TRBJ1-2
len: 14
v_gene: TRBV4-3
abundance: .
d_gene: .
CDR3nt: TGCGCCAGCAGCCAAGGCAGACCGAACTATGGCTACACCTTC
CDR3aa: CASSQGRPNYGYTF

j_gene: TRBJ1-1
len: 14
v_gene: TRBV5-1
abundance: .
d_gene: .
CDR3nt: TGCGCCAGCAGCTTGGGGGGTGTATCAGGGAGCCCTTTCTTT
CDR3aa: CASSLGGVSGSPFF

j_gene: TRBJ2-3
len: 17
v_gene: TRBV4-2
abundance: .
d_gene: TRBD2
CDR3nt: TGTGCCAGCAGCCACGCTGGGGGAGCGGGAGGCACAGATACGCAGTATTTT
CDR3aa: CASSHAGGAGGTDTQYF

j_gene: TRBJ2-3
len: 14
v_gene: TRBV7-3
abundance: .
d_gene: TRBD2
CDR3nt: TGTGCCAGCAGCGGCGGGGGGGGCACAGATACGCAGTATTTT
CDR3aa: CASSGGGGTDTQYF

j_gene: TRBJ1-1
len: 14
v_gene: TRBV7-8
abundance: many
d_gene: .
CDR3nt: TGTGCCAGCAGCTTCAACGCGGGGTCGGGTGAAGCTTTCTTT
CDR3aa: CASSFNAGSGEAFF

j_gene: TRBJ2-1
len: 15
v_gene: TRBV20-1
abundance: .
d_gene: .
CDR3nt: TGCAGTGCTAGGCCCGGCCCTAGGGGAAACAATGAGCAGTTCTTC
CDR3aa: CSARPGPRGNNEQFF

j_gene: TRBJ2-1
len: 14
v_gene: TRBV30
abundance: .
d_gene: TRBD2
CDR3nt: TGTGCCTGGAGGACTAGCGGGACTCATGGAGAGCAGTTCTTC
CDR3aa: CAWRTSGTHGEQFF

j_gene: TRBJ2-7
len: 13
v_gene: TRBV19
abundance: few
d_gene: TRBD1
CDR3nt: TGTGCCAGTAGTATGGGACAGGCCTACGAGCAGTACTTC
CDR3aa: CASSMGQAYEQYF

j_gene: TRBJ1-4
len: 15
v_gene: TRBV4-1
abundance: once
d_gene: TRBD1
CDR3nt: TGCGCCAGCAGCCAAGACCACAGGGGGCTCGAAAAACTGTTTTTT
CDR3aa: CASSQDHRGLEKLFF

j_gene: TRBJ2-3
len: 16
v_gene: TRBV5-4
abundance: few
d_gene: .
CDR3nt: TGTGCCAGCAGCTTGATTGTAGCGCGAGGGGCAGATACGCAGTATTTT
CDR3aa: CASSLIVARGADTQYF

j_gene: TRBJ1-2
len: 14
v_gene: TRBV20-1
abundance: few
d_gene: TRBD1
CDR3nt: TGCAGTGCCAGACAGAACAGGGGACGCTATGGCTACACCTTC
CDR3aa: CSARQNRGRYGYTF

j_gene: TRBJ2-2
len: 13
v_gene: TRBV20-1
abundance: few
d_gene: .
CDR3nt: TGCAGTGCTATTAGGTCGAACACCGGGGAGCTGTTTTTT
CDR3aa: CSAIRSNTGELFF

j_gene: TRBJ2-3
len: 15
v_gene: TRBV14
abundance: many
d_gene: .
CDR3nt: TGTGCCAGCAGCCAAGCCCTAGCGTTCACAGATACGCAGTATTTT
CDR3aa: CASSQALAFTDTQYF

j_gene: TRBJ2-3
len: 15
v_gene: TRBV7-9
abundance: .
d_gene: .
CDR3nt: TGTGCCAGCAGCTTAGTGGGGAGCGGCTCAGATACGCAGTATTTT
CDR3aa: CASSLVGSGSDTQYF

j_gene: TRBJ2-7
len: 13
v_gene: TRBV7-2
abundance: many
d_gene: .
CDR3nt: TGTGCCAGCAGCTTAGTAGCAGAGTACGAGCAGTACTTC
CDR3aa: CASSLVAEYEQYF

j_gene: TRBJ1-2
len: 14
v_gene: TRBV18
abundance: .
d_gene: TRBD1
CDR3nt: TGTGCCAGCTCACCGACAGGGGAAATGAGTGGCTACACCTTC
CDR3aa: CASSPTGEMSGYTF

j_gene: TRBJ2-1
len: 15
v_gene: TRBV20-1
abundance: .
d_gene: .
CDR3nt: TGCAGTGCTAGCGCCGGACCCAGCTCCTACAATGAGCAGTTCTTC
CDR3aa: CSASAGPSSYNEQFF

j_gene: TRBJ1-5
len: 13
v_gene: TRBV4-1
abundance: .
d_gene: .
CDR3nt: TGCGCCAGCAGCCAGGGTGATCGTCAGCCCCAGCATTTT
CDR3aa: CASSQGDRQPQHF

j_gene: TRBJ1-5
len: 16
v_gene: TRBV2
abundance: .
d_gene: .
CDR3nt: TGTGCCAGCAGTCTTCGTCCCCCAGGGAGCAATCAGCCCCAGCATTTT
CDR3aa: CASSLRPPGSNQPQHF

j_gene: TRBJ2-1
len: 14
v_gene: TRBV20-1
abundance: .
d_gene: .
CDR3nt: TGCAGTGCTAGCGATTTAGCGGAATACAATGAGCAGTTCTTC
CDR3aa: CSASDLAEYNEQFF